This record concerns one T cell receptor (beta chain) sequence. Its specificity is unknown. This table comes from immunoSEQ multiplex PCR, and its TCRdb copy is limited to in-frame clones, with some not included. The top ten hold around 15% of the sample, which has tens of thousands of clones, roughly 87% seen once. This sample stems from a study of T cells in localized non-small cell lung cancer. Study-level results: Longer overall survival was linked to higher blood T cell density. The highest T cell clonality was in uninvolved adjacent lung, above tumor. Sequencing involved a lone tumor region, leaving heterogeneity possible.

Germline trimming cut 3 bases from V and 12 bases from J; bases unmatched to any gene: 12. The CDR3 length is 14 residues. Germline V gene lookup returns CDR1 MDHEN and CDR2 SYDVKM. The gene calls are TRBV28 and TRBJ1-2; 8 nucleotides match TRBD1. The sample in question was peripheral blood, obtained before any cancer treatment. The sequence was collected from a man between 40 and 70 years old with stage I squamous cell lung carcinoma. The CDR3 loop reads CASSLAYRGIVHTF. The CDR3 DNA reads TGTGCCAGCAGTTTGGCGTACAGGGGGATCGTGCACACCTTC.